Reported below is one T cell receptor (beta chain). What it binds is unknown. Researchers reported that TCR beta cDNA libraries carried unique molecular identifiers. The authors obtained about 520,000 cDNA molecules from approximately 0.95 to 9.8 million T cells. MiXCR, applied by TCRdb to the PCR reads, yields one record per CDR3 protein. The table records roughly 430,000 distinct CDR3 sequences, more than 30% of them present only once. The sample is drawn from a study of post-analysis software for immune sequencing data. The wider study: Clinical courses comprised relapsing-remitting, secondary progressive and progressive-relapsing multiple sclerosis.

General observations from the study: There was significantly lower normalized Chao1 diversity in multiple sclerosis patients than in controls.

The TCR was taken from a girl aged 2-15 years with multiple sclerosis. The specimen sequenced was blood.

The CDR3 here is CASSDRVIPYF. The CDR3 nucleotides are TGTGCCAGCAGTGACAGGGTAATCCCGTACTTC. The rearrangement uses TRBV6-2 or TRBV6-3 and TRBJ2-7, with TRBD1 matching 7 bases. CDR1 is MNHEY, CDR2 SVGEGT, per germline. The CDR3 spans 11 residues. J lost 12 bases, V lost 5 bases, and 7 bases had no gene match.